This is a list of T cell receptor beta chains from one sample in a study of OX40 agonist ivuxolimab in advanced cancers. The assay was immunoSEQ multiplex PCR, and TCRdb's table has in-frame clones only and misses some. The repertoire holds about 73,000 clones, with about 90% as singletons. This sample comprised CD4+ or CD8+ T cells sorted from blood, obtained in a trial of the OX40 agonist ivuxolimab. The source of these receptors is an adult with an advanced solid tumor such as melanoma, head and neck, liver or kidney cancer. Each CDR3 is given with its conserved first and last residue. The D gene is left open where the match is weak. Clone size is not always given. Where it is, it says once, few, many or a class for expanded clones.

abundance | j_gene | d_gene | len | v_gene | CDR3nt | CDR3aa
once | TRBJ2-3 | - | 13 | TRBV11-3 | TGTGCCAGCAGCCGTGACAGGATAGATACGCAGTATTTT | CASSRDRIDTQYF
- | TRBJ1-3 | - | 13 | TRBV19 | TGTGCCAGTACCGCGACAGCCGGAAACACCATATATTTT | CASTATAGNTIYF
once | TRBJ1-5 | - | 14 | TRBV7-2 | TGTGCCAGCAGCTTGGGTGCCCGGGGGAAGCCCCAGCATTTT | CASSLGARGKPQHF
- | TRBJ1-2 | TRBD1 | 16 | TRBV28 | TGTGCCAGCAGTACCCTTTGGACAGGACCTAACTATGGCTACACCTTC | CASSTLWTGPNYGYTF
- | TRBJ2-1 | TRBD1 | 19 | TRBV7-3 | TGTGCCAGCAGCTTGCGGGCTGAGGGGGCCCTCAAAAAAAACAATGAGCAGTTCTTC | CASSLRAEGALKKNNEQFF
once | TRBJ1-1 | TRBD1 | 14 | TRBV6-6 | TGTGCCAGCAGTCCCGGGACAGGGAACACTGAAGCTTTCTTT | CASSPGTGNTEAFF
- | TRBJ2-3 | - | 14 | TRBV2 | TGTGCCAGCAGCGCTGGACAGAGCACAGATACGCAGTATTTT | CASSAGQSTDTQYF
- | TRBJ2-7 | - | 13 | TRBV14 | TGTGCCAGCACTCCGGACAGTCGGGACGAGCAGTACTTC | CASTPDSRDEQYF
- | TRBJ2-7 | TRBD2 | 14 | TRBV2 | TGTGCCAGTGTCCTGCGGGAGGTCTCCTACGAGCAGTACTTC | CASVLREVSYEQYF
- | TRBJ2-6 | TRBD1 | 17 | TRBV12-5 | TGTGCTAGTGGTGCGGGACAGGGGAGCTCTGGGGCCAACGTCCTGACTTTC | CASGAGQGSSGANVLTF
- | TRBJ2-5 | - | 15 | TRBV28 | TGTGCCAGCAGTTTTCGGTCAGGGAACCAAGAGACCCAGTACTTC | CASSFRSGNQETQYF
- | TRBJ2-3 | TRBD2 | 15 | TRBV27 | TGTGCCAGCAGAAGACTAGCGGTCAGCACAGATACGCAGTATTTT | CASRRLAVSTDTQYF
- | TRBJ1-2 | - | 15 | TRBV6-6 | TGTGCCAGCACCCAACCGAGGGGCAATCACTATGGCTACACCTTC | CASTQPRGNHYGYTF
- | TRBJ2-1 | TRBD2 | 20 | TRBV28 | TGTGCCAGCAGCCGTATTGCGGGGCTAGCGGGGGGTGGTAGGTACAATGAGCAGTTCTTC | CASSRIAGLAGGGRYNEQFF
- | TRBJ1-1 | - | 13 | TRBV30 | TGTGCCTGGAATCAGGGTTGGGACACTGAAGCTTTCTTT | CAWNQGWDTEAFF
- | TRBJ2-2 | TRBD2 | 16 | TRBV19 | TGTGCCAGTAGTATCGGGAGCGGGGGGGCCACCGGGGAGCTGTTTTTT | CASSIGSGGATGELFF
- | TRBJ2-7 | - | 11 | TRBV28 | TGTGCCAGCAGCCAGTACTACGAGCAGTACTTC | CASSQYYEQYF
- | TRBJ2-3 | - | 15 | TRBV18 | TGTGCCAGCTCACCACCGTACCCCCTAGTCGATACGCAGTATTTT | CASSPPYPLVDTQYF
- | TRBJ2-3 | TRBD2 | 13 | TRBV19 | TGTGCCAGTAGCCCGGGGGGGCCGGGTACGCAGTATTTT | CASSPGGPGTQYF
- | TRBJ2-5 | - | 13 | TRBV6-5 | TGTGCCAGCAGTTACGACAGCCAAGAGACCCAGTACTTC | CASSYDSQETQYF
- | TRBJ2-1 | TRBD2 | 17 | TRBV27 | TGTGCCAGCAAGAGACTAGCGGTGACCCTTTCTTACAATGAGCAGTTCTTC | CASKRLAVTLSYNEQFF
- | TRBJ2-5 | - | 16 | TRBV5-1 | TGCGCCAGCAACCTCGGAGGAGGCCTCGGATCAGAGACCCAGTACTTC | CASNLGGGLGSETQYF
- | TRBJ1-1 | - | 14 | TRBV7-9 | TGTGCCAGCAGTCAACAGGGAGGGGACACTGAAGCTTTCTTT | CASSQQGGDTEAFF
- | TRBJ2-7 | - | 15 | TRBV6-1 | TGTGCCAGCAGTGAAGTTATGGGGGCTACCTACGAGCAGTACTTC | CASSEVMGATYEQYF
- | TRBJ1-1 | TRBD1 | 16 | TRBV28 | TGTGCCAGCAGACCCTATCCCGGGACAGGGGACACTGAAGCTTTCTTT | CASRPYPGTGDTEAFF
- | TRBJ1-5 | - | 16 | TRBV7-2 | TGTGCCAGCAGCCCTGGATGGAGCAGGAGCAATCAGCCCCAGCATTTT | CASSPGWSRSNQPQHF
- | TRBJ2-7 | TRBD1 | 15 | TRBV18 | TGTGCCAGCTCACCAGGGACAGGGGATCACGCCGAGCAGTACTTC | CASSPGTGDHAEQYF
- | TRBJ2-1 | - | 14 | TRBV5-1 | TGCGCCAGCAGCCCAGCTACGGCCTACAATGAGCAGTTCTTC | CASSPATAYNEQFF
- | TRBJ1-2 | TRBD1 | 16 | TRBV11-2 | TGTGCCAGCAGCCCCTGGTACCGGGACAGGGCAAGAGGCTACACCTTC | CASSPWYRDRARGYTF
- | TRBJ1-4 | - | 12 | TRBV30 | TGTGCCTGGAATCGCCGACAAGAAAAACTGTTTTTT | CAWNRRQEKLFF
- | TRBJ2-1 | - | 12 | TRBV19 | TGTGCCAGTAGTATAGGGTACAATGAGCAGTTCTTC | CASSIGYNEQFF
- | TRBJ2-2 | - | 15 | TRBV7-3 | TGTGCCAGCAGCTTAGGGGGACTCAACACCGGGGAGCTGTTTTTT | CASSLGGLNTGELFF
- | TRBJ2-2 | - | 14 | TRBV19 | TGTGCCAGTAGTATAGACCTCTCGACCGGGGAGCTGTTTTTT | CASSIDLSTGELFF
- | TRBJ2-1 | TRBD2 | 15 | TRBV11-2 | TGTGCCAGCAGCTTTGGACTAGCGGACTACAATGAGCAGTTCTTC | CASSFGLADYNEQFF
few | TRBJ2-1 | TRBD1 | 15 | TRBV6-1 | TGTGCCAGCAGTGATTGGGACAGCTCCTACAATGAGCAGTTCTTC | CASSDWDSSYNEQFF
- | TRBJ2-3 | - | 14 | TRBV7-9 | TGTGCCAGCAGCCCAGGGACTGGAACAGATACGCAGTATTTT | CASSPGTGTDTQYF
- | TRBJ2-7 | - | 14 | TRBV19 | TGTGCCAGTAGTCAGGACTCCAGGAGGTTCGGGCAGTACTTC | CASSQDSRRFGQYF
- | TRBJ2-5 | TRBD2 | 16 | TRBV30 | TGTGCCTGTGATAGGGCGGGGGGGCGCGCGAGGGAGACCCAGTACTTC | CACDRAGGRARETQYF
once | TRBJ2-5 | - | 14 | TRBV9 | TGTGCCAGCAGCCCAAGACGGGACCAAGAGACCCAGTACTTC | CASSPRRDQETQYF
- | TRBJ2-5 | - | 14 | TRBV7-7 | TGTGCTAGCAGCTTAGGGGCAGATAAAGAGACCCAGTACTTC | CASSLGADKETQYF
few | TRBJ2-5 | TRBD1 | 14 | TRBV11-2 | TGTGCCAGCAGGCCCGCAGGGGGTCCAGAGACCCAGTACTTC | CASRPAGGPETQYF
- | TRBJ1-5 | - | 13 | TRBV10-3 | TGTGCCATCGGAGAGGAGGGTGATCAGCCCCAGCATTTT | CAIGEEGDQPQHF
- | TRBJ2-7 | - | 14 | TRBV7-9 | TGTGCCAGCAGCTTGGAACTTCCCTCCTACGAGCAGTACTTC | CASSLELPSYEQYF
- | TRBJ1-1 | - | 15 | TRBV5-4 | TGTGCCAGCACTGGGACGCCGTCGAGGAACACTGAAGCTTTCTTT | CASTGTPSRNTEAFF
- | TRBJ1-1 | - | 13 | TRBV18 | TGTGCCAGCTCACCGGGAGGGAACACTGAAGCTTTCTTT | CASSPGGNTEAFF
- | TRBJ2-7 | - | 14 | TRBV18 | TGTGCCAGCTCACCAGGGGGCAATACCTACGAGCAGTACTTC | CASSPGGNTYEQYF